The 28 T cell receptor beta chains given below trace back to one sample, sequenced in a study of monozygotic twins with inflammatory bowel disease. Following a re-call of the 5' RACE reads, TCRdb has one entry per CDR3 protein and lacks DNA. This repertoire includes about 150,000 distinct CDR3 sequences. Sample: blood. The receptor set was obtained from a human donor with ulcerative colitis or Crohn's disease, or a healthy co-twin of an affected twin (not recorded which).

V usage is TRBV7-2 and J usage is TRBJ1-1. The CDR3 contains 11 residues. Per the germline V gene, CDR1 is SGHTA and CDR2 is FQGNSA. The CDR3 is CASSSNFEAFF. The full variable domain, completed using reference TRBV7-2 and TRBJ1-1, is GAGVSQSPSNKVTEKGKDVELRCDPISGHTALYWYRQSLGQGLEFLIYFQGNSAPDKSGLPSDRFSAERTGGSVSTLTIQRTQQEDSAVYLCASSSNFEAFFGQGTRLTVV.

This rearrangement joins TRBV5-1 to TRBJ2-3; checking the TCRdb D call of TRBD1 is not possible without DNA. The germline gives CDR1 SGHRS, CDR2 YFSETQ. The CDR3 runs 16 residues. The CDR3 reads CASSGPGQGSTDTQYF.

J is TRBJ1-2 and V is TRBV20-1. Germline V lookup: CDR1 DFQATT, CDR2 SNEGSKA (reference sequence). The CDR3 loop spans 15 amino acids. This CDR3 reads CSASQGRGTNYGYTF.

The rearrangement joins TRBV12-3 or TRBV12-4 to TRBJ2-7; TCRdb outputs TRBD1, but without DNA this stays unchecked. CDR3 length: 15 residues. The CDR3 reads CASSPMRGTTYEQYF.

The CDR3 is CATTDISYEQYF. The rearrangement links TRBV12-3 or TRBV12-4 to TRBJ2-7; with no DNA, the TCRdb D assignment of TRBD1 cannot be verified. The CDR3 is made up of 12 amino acids.

This chain joins TRBV11-2 and TRBJ2-5; TCRdb picks TRBD1, but there is no DNA to check that call. The CDR3 has 16 amino acids. Germline V gene lookup returns CDR1 SGHAT and CDR2 FQNNGV. CDR3 loop: CASSLGAGTEQETQYF.

The chain uses TRBV2 and TRBJ2-1; the TRBD2 assignment by TCRdb is unverifiable without DNA. The germline CDR1 and CDR2 sequences are SNHLY and FYNNEI. The CDR3 sequence is 15 residues long. The CDR3 protein is CASTSSGRVNNEQFF.

This rearrangement joins TRBV18 to TRBJ1-2; with no DNA, the TCRdb D assignment of TRBD1 cannot be verified. Per germline, CDR1 KGHSH and CDR2 LQKENI. CDR3 length: 15 residues. The CDR3 sequence: CASSPPGQGDYGYTF.

The chain is built from TRBV5-1 and TRBJ2-7; the TCRdb D gene call, TRBD2, has no DNA to confirm it. There are 17 residues in the CDR3. Germline V gene sequence: CDR1 SGHRS, CDR2 YFSETQ. The CDR3 sequence is CASSPLGVGESSYEQYF.

The J gene is TRBJ2-1, the V gene TRBV9; lacking DNA, the TRBD1 call made by TCRdb goes unchecked. The CDR3 runs to 13 residues. Germline V lookup: CDR1 SGDLS, CDR2 YYNGEE. This chain's CDR3 is CASSYDQGYEQFF.

The chain employs TRBV2 and TRBJ2-6. CDR1 and CDR2 (germline): SNHLY, FYNNEI. The CDR3 is 14 amino acids. The CDR3 region is CALGGSSGANVLTF.

The rearrangement joins TRBV5-1 to TRBJ2-1; TCRdb reports TRBD2, a call that lacks DNA to check it against. Germline V gives CDR1 SGHRS, CDR2 YFSETQ. This CDR3 region has 14 residues. CDR3 loop: CASSLNGRAHEQFF.

The rearrangement joins TRBV29-1 to TRBJ2-2; TCRdb's D call of TRBD1 is untestable without DNA. There are 12 residues in the CDR3. Germline loops: CDR1 SQVTM, CDR2 ANQGSEA. CDR3 sequence: CSVGGNTGELFF.

This rearrangement joins TRBV4-3 to TRBJ1-4. Germline CDR1 is LGHNA and CDR2 is YSLEER. This CDR3 contains 15 residues. The CDR3 loop reads CASSQDVEVNEKLFF.

This chain joins TRBV12-3 or TRBV12-4 and TRBJ1-5. The CDR3 is 15 residues long. CDR3 in amino acids: CASSLTSLGDQPQHF.

V is TRBV7-2 and J is TRBJ2-7. The CDR3 totals 15 residues. CDR1 and CDR2 from the germline V gene are SGHTA and FQGNSA. CDR3 protein: CASRRGYESSYEQYF.

The V gene is TRBV5-1, the J gene TRBJ2-1; there is no DNA to check the TCRdb D call of TRBD1. CDR3 size: 15 residues. Germline V gene data show CDR1 as SGHRS and CDR2 as YFSETQ. CDR3 amino acids: CASSINRGRKNEQFF. Filled out from reference TRBV5-1 and TRBJ2-1, the complete variable domain reads KAGVTQTPRYLIKTRGQQVTLSCSPISGHRSVSWYQQTPGQGLQFLFEYFSETQRNKGNFPGRFSGRQFSNSRSEMNVSTLELGDSALYLCASSINRGRKNEQFFGPGTRLTVL.

J is TRBJ1-5 and V is TRBV12-3 or TRBV12-4; the TCRdb call, TRBD1, lacks DNA for checking. This CDR3 is 15 amino acids long. The chain's CDR3 is CASSFMQGGYQPQHF.

The chain links TRBV19 to TRBJ1-1. Germline-derived CDR1 and CDR2 are LNHDA and SQIVND (reference sequence). This CDR3 region has 16 residues. CDR3 amino acids: CASSIDSPSGGTEAFF.

The CDR3 protein is CSALTAPYGYTF. The chain couples TRBV20-1 to TRBJ1-2; TCRdb designates TRBD1, a call that cannot be tested without DNA. The CDR3 runs 12 residues. Germline CDR1 reads DFQATT; CDR2 reads SNEGSKA (reference sequence).

J is TRBJ2-5 and V is TRBV28; TCRdb picks TRBD2, but there is no DNA to check that call. CDR3 length: 16 amino acids. The germline gives CDR1 MDHEN, CDR2 SYDVKM. This chain's CDR3 is CASSKGLAGHQETQYF.

This sequence joins TRBV24-1 and TRBJ2-1; absent DNA, TCRdb's TRBD2 call cannot be checked. The CDR3 extends over 17 amino acids. Germline CDR1 is KGHDR and CDR2 is SFDVKD. The CDR3 sequence: CATSDSHLAHTYNEQFF.

The CDR3 sequence: CSAMDSYNEKLFF. The chain links TRBV20-1 to TRBJ1-4; the D call of TRBD1 rests on TCRdb alone, since no DNA is present to check it. Germline values: CDR1 DFQATT, CDR2 SNEGSKA (reference sequence). The CDR3 runs 13 residues.

The chain joins TRBV5-1 to TRBJ2-4; the D gene TCRdb calls, TRBD1, cannot be checked with no DNA. The V gene's germline CDR1 is SGHRS and CDR2 YFSETQ. CDR3 size: 15 residues. This chain's CDR3 is CASNLGGQAKNIQYF.

V gene TRBV12-3 or TRBV12-4 combines with J gene TRBJ2-7. CDR3 length equals 13 residues. The CDR3 reads CASRQSGGYEQYF.

The chain links TRBV12-3 or TRBV12-4 to TRBJ1-5; TCRdb indicates TRBD1, and absent DNA this call remains unverified. This CDR3 is 14 amino acids long. The CDR3 sequence: CASSLRGGSQPQHF.

This sequence joins TRBV7-2 and TRBJ2-3. The CDR3 is made up of 12 amino acids. Germline-derived CDR1 and CDR2 are SGHTA and FQGNSA. This chain's CDR3 is CASSWTTDTQYF.

This chain connects TRBV28 to TRBJ2-2. Germline CDR1 is MDHEN and CDR2 is SYDVKM. The CDR3 length is 13 residues. The CDR3 sequence is CASVRGSTGELFF.